The present T cell receptor beta chain was sequenced within a study of T cell responses to AZD1222 COVID-19 vaccine. Whole-study results and caveats: Spike-specific TCR breadth and depth went up after people got two AZD1222 doses. Possibly, clonal diversity was underestimated; donors were largely white British and included more females.

Sequenced by immunoSEQ multiplex PCR; TCRdb stores in-frame clones only, minus some. The sample includes roughly 190,000 clones, approximately 90% of them seen just once. Pooling covered second doses at about 4 or about 12 weeks. As regards this clone: Its antigen is undetermined. Other DNA variants within this sample encode the same CDR3.

Per the germline V gene, CDR1 is MGHRA and CDR2 is YSYEKL. The CDR3 runs 14 residues. V was clipped by 1 base and J by 1 base, with 5 bases between them. The sequence came from an adult who received the AZD1222 COVID-19 vaccine. The material sequenced was peripheral blood, taken 28 days after the second AZD1222 dose. The genes are TRBV4-1 and TRBJ1-5; the D gene is possibly TRBD1 (5 bases). The CDR3, as DNA: TGCGCCAGCAGCCAAGGGGACAGCAATCAGCCCCAGCATTTT. Protein product: CASSQGDSNQPQHF.